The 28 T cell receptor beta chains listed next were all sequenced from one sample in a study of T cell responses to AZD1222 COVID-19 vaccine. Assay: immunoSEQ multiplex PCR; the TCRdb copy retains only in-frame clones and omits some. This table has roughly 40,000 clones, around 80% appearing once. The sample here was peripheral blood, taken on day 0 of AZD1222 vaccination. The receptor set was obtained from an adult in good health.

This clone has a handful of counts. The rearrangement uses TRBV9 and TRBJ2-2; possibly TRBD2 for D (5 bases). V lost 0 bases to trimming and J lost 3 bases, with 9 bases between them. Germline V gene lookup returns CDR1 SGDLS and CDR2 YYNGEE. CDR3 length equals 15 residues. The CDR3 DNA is TGTGCCAGCAGCGTAGGAGTGCGGGACACCGGGGAGCTGTTTTTT. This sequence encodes CASSVGVRDTGELFF.

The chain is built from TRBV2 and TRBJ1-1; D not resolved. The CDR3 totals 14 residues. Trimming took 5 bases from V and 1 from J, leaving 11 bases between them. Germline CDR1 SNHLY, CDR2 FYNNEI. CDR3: CASSPRTANTEAFF. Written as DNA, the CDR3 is TGTGCCAGCAGTCCCCGGACGGCGAACACTGAAGCTTTCTTT.

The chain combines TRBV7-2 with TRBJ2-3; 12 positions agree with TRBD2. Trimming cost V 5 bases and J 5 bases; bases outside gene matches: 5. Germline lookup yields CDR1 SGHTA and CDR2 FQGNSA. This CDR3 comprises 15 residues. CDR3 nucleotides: TGTGCCAGCAGCCCAGGACTAGCGGGGATAGATACGCAGTATTTT. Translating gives CASSPGLAGIDTQYF.

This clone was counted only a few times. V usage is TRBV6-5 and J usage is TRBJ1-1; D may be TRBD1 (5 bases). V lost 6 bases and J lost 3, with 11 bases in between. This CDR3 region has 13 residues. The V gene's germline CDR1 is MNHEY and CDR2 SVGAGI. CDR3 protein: CASRPQGDTEAFF. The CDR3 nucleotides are TGTGCCAGCAGGCCTCAGGGTGACACTGAAGCTTTCTTT.

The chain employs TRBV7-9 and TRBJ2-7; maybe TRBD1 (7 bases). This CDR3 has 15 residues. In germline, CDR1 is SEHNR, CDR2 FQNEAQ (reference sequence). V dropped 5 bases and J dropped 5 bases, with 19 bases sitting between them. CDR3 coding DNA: TGTGCCAGCAGCAGGAGGGCAGGGGGAAGGGACGAGCAGTACTTC. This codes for CASSRRAGGRDEQYF.

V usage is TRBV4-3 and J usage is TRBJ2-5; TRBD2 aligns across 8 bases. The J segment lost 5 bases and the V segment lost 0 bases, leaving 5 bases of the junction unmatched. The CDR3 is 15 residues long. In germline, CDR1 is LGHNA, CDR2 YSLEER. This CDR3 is CASSQDPGGRETQYF. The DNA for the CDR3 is TGCGCCAGCAGCCAAGATCCGGGGGGGAGGGAGACCCAGTACTTC.

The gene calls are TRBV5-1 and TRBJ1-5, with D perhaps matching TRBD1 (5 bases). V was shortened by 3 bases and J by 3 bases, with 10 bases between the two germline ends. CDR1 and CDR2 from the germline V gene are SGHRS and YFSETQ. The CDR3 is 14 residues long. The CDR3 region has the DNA TGCGCCAGCAGCTCCGGGGGTCCCAATCAGCCCCAGCATTTT. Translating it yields CASSSGGPNQPQHF.

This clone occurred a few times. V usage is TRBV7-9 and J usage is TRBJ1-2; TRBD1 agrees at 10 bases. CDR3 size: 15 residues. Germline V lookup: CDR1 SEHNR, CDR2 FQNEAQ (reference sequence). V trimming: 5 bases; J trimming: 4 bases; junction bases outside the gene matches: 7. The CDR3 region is CASSLAGTGVYGYTF. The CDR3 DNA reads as TGTGCCAGCAGCCTTGCAGGGACAGGGGTCTATGGCTACACCTTC. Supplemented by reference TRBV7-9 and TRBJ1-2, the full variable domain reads DTGVSQNPRHKITKRGQNVTFRCDPISEHNRLYWYRQTLGQGPEFLTYFQNEAQLEKSRLLSDRFSAERPKGSFSTLEIQRTEQGDSAMYLCASSLAGTGVYGYTFGSGTRLTVV.

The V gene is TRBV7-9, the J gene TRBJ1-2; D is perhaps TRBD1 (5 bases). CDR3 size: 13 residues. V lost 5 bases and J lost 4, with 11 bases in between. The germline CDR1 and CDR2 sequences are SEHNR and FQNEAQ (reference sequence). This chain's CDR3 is CASSPGASYGYTF. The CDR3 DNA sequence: TGTGCCAGCAGCCCCGGGGCAAGCTATGGCTACACCTTC.

CDR3 loop: CASSLSGGPQNEQFF. The CDR3 nucleotides read TGTGCCAGCAGCTTAAGCGGGGGGCCGCAGAATGAGCAGTTCTTC. The genes are TRBV7-7 and TRBJ2-1, with 9 bases lining up with TRBD2. J lost 7 bases, V lost 2 bases, and 6 bases had no gene match. CDR1 and CDR2 from the germline V gene are SSHAT and FNYEAQ (reference sequence). The CDR3 has 15 amino acids.

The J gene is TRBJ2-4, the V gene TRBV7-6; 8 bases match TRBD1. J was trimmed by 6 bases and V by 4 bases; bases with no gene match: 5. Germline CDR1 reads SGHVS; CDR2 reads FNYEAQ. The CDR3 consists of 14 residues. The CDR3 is CASSSGQGRNIQYF. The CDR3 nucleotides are TGTGCCAGCAGCTCAGGACAGGGAAGAAACATTCAGTACTTC.

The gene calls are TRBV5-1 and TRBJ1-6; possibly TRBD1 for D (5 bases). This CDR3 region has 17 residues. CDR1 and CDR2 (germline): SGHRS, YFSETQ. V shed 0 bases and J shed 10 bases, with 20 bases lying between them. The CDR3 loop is CASSLGSSGGSKSPLHF. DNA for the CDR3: TGCGCCAGCAGCTTGGGATCGTCGGGGGGTAGTAAGTCACCCCTCCACTTT.

The CDR3 region is CATTGQDLSGANVLTF. The DNA of the CDR3 is TGTGCCACTACGGGACAGGACCTCTCTGGGGCCAACGTCCTGACTTTC. The rearrangement joins TRBV10-3 to TRBJ2-6; 8 nucleotides line up with TRBD1. This CDR3 contains 16 residues. With V trimmed by 10 bases and J by 0 bases, 8 bases remained unmatched. Germline V lookup: CDR1 ENHRY, CDR2 SYGVKD.

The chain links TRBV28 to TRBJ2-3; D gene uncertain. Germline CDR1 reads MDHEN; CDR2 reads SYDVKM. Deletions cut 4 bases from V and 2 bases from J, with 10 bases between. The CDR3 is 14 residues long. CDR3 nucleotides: TGTGCCAGCAGTTGGGGTCGGTACACAGATACGCAGTATTTT. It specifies CASSWGRYTDTQYF.

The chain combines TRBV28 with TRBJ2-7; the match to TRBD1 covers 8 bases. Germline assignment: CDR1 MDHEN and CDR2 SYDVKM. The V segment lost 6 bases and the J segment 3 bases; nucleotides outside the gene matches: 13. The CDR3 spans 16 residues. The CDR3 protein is CASRPTGTGTDYEQYF. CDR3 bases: TGTGCCAGCAGACCGACCGGGACAGGAACCGACTACGAGCAGTACTTC.

CDR3 nucleotides: TGCAGCGTTGAAGAAGGGGAGACCCAGTACTTC. It codes for CSVEEGETQYF. The chain recombines TRBV29-1 with TRBJ2-5, with D hard to call. Germline CDR1 SQVTM, CDR2 ANQGSEA. V was cut by 0 bases and J by 5 bases, with 4 bases left in between. This CDR3 comprises 11 residues.

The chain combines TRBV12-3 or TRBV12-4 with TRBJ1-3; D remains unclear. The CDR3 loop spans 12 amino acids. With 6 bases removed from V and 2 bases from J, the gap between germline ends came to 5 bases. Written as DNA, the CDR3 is TGTGCCAGCAGGGCAGCTGGAAACACCATATATTTT. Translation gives CASRAAGNTIYF.

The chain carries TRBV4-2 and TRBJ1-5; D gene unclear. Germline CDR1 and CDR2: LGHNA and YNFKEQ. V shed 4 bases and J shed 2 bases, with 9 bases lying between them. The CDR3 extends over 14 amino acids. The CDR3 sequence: CASSPRGGNQPQHF. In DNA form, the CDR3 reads TGTGCCAGCAGCCCCCGTGGGGGCAATCAGCCCCAGCATTTT.

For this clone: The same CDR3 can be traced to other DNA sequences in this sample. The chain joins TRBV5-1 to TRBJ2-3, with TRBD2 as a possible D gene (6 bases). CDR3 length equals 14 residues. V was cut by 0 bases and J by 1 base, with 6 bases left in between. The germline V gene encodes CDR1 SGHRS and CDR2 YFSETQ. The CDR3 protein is CASSLAGGTDTQYF. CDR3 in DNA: TGCGCCAGCAGCTTGGCGGGGGGCACAGATACGCAGTATTTT. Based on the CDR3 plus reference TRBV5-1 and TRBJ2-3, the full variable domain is KAGVTQTPRYLIKTRGQQVTLSCSPISGHRSVSWYQQTPGQGLQFLFEYFSETQRNKGNFPGRFSGRQFSNSRSEMNVSTLELGDSALYLCASSLAGGTDTQYFGPGTRLTVL.

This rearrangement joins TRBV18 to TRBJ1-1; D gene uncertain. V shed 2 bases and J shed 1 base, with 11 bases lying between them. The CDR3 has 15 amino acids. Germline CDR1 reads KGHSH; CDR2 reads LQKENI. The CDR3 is CASSPMRVKNTEAFF. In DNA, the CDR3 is TGTGCCAGCTCACCAATGAGGGTTAAGAACACTGAAGCTTTCTTT. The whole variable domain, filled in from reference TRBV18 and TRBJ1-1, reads NAGVMQNPRHLVRRRGQEARLRCSPMKGHSHVYWYRQLPEEGLKFMVYLQKENIIDESGMPKERFSAEFPKEGPSILRIQQVVRGDSAAYFCASSPMRVKNTEAFFGQGTRLTVV.

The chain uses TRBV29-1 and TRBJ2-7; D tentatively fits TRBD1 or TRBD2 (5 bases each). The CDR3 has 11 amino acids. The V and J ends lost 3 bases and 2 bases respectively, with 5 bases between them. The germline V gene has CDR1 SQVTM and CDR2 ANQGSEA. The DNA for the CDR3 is TGCAGCGTTGAGGGGGCCTACGAGCAGTACTTC. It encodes CSVEGAYEQYF.

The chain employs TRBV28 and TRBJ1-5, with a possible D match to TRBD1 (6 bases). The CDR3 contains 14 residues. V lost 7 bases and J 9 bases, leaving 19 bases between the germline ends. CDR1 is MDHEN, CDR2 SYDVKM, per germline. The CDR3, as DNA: TGTGCCAGCACCGCCATACAGGGCGCGGGGCCCCAGCATTTT. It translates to CASTAIQGAGPQHF.

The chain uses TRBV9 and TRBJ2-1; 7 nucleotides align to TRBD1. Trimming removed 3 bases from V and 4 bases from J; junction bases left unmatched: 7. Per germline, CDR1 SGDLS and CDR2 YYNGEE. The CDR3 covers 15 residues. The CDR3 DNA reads TGTGCCAGCAGCGCCGGACAGGAGACTTACAATGAGCAGTTCTTC. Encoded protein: CASSAGQETYNEQFF.

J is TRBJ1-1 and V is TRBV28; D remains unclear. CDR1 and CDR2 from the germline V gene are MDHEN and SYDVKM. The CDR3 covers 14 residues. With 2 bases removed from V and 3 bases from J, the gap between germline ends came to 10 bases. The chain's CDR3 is CASSLVRGHTEAFF. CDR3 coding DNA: TGTGCCAGCAGTTTAGTCCGGGGTCACACTGAAGCTTTCTTT. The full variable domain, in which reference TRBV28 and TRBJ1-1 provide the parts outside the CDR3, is DVKVTQSSRYLVKRTGEKVFLECVQDMDHENMFWYRQDPGLGLRLIYFSYDVKMKEKGDIPEGYSVSREKKERFSLILESASTNQTSMYLCASSLVRGHTEAFFGQGTRLTVV.

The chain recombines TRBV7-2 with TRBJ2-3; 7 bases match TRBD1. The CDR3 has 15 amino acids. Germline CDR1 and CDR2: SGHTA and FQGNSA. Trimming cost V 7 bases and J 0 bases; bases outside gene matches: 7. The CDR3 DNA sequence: TGTGCCAGCACCCTCTTGACAGGGAGCACAGATACGCAGTATTTT. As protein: CASTLLTGSTDTQYF.

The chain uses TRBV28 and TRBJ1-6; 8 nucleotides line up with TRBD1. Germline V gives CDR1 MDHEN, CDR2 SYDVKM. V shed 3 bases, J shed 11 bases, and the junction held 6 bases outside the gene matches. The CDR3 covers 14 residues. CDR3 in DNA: TGTGCCAGCAGTTTCTCACAGGGGGAAACACCCCTCCACTTT. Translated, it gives CASSFSQGETPLHF. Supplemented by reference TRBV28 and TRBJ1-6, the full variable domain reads DVKVTQSSRYLVKRTGEKVFLECVQDMDHENMFWYRQDPGLGLRLIYFSYDVKMKEKGDIPEGYSVSREKKERFSLILESASTNQTSMYLCASSFSQGETPLHFGNGTRLTVT.

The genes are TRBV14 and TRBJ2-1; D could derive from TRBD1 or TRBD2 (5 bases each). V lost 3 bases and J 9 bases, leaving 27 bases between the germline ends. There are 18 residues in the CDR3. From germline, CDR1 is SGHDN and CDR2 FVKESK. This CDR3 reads CASSHLPDGTAILSEQFF. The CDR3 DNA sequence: TGTGCCAGCAGCCACCTCCCCGACGGGACGGCGATTTTGAGTGAGCAGTTCTTC.

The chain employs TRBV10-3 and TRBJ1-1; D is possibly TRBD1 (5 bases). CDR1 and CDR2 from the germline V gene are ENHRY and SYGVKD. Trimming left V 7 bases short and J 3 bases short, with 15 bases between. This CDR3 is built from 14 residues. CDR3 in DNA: TGTGCCATCACACCCCAGGGCCCGGACACTGAAGCTTTCTTT. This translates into CAITPQGPDTEAFF.